Listed below are T cell receptor beta chains from one sample, sequenced in a study of CD8 T cells in ankylosing spondylitis. TCRdb passed the 5' RACE reads through MiXCR, listing each CDR3 protein once. The sample shows approximately 500,000 distinct CDR3 sequences, about 13% of them seen only once. The sequenced sample was blood, either unsorted or a sorted T cell fraction (not recorded which). The receptor source for this set is a male donor with ankylosing spondylitis. Both conserved end residues are part of each CDR3. Fields, in order: clone size, J gene, D gene, V gene, CDR3 length, CDR3 DNA, CDR3 protein. D genes are given only for firm matches. Size values are once, few and many counts, or a class for expanded clones, and some rows have none.

size: NA
J: TRBJ1-6
D: NA
V: TRBV20-1
length: 16
DNA: TGCAGTATCCCGGGGGGGGCGAGCTCCTATAATTCACCCCTCCACTTT
CDR3: CSIPGGASSYNSPLHF

size: NA
J: TRBJ2-1
D: TRBD2
V: TRBV5-1
length: 15
DNA: TGCGCCAGCACCCCCGGTAGCGGGAGAGGTTATGAGCAGTTCTTC
CDR3: CASTPGSGRGYEQFF

size: few
J: TRBJ1-2
D: NA
V: TRBV7-9
length: 13
DNA: TGTGCCAGCGCCGAGAACCAGGGAAATGGCTACACCTTC
CDR3: CASAENQGNGYTF

size: few
J: TRBJ2-7
D: NA
V: TRBV20-1
length: 14
DNA: TGCAGTGCTGGAGGGACGTCTAGCTCCTACGAGCAGTACTTC
CDR3: CSAGGTSSSYEQYF

size: few
J: TRBJ1-1
D: TRBD1
V: TRBV27
length: 11
DNA: TGTCCACCGGGACAGGGCGCTGAAGCTTTCTTT
CDR3: CPPGQGAEAFF

size: NA
J: TRBJ2-7
D: NA
V: TRBV7-9
length: 14
DNA: TGTGCCAGCAGCACCCGGGACATGTTCAACGAGCAGTACTTC
CDR3: CASSTRDMFNEQYF

size: many
J: TRBJ2-1
D: NA
V: TRBV5-1
length: 15
DNA: TGCGCCAGCAGCTTGGAACAAATCTCCTACAATGAGCAGTTCTTC
CDR3: CASSLEQISYNEQFF

size: many
J: TRBJ2-1
D: NA
V: TRBV12-3/TRBV12-4
length: 12
DNA: TGTGCCAGCAGTTTCAGGCTGAATGAGCAGTTCTTC
CDR3: CASSFRLNEQFF

size: many
J: TRBJ2-5
D: TRBD2
V: TRBV2
length: 16
DNA: TGTGCCAGCAGTCCTCGACTAGCGGGAATACAAGAGACCCAGTACTTC
CDR3: CASSPRLAGIQETQYF

size: NA
J: TRBJ2-1
D: NA
V: TRBV10-2
length: 14
DNA: TGCGCCAGCACCCCTCCGCCCCCCAACAATGAGCAGTTCTTC
CDR3: CASTPPPPNNEQFF

size: NA
J: TRBJ1-1
D: NA
V: TRBV4-2
length: 14
DNA: TGTGCCAGCAGCCGTGCACCCGGGTTCACTGAAGCTTTCTTT
CDR3: CASSRAPGFTEAFF

size: NA
J: TRBJ2-3
D: NA
V: TRBV24-1
length: 13
DNA: TGTGCCACCAGTGACCCTACACTGGGGGGACAGTATTTT
CDR3: CATSDPTLGGQYF